Following are 27 T cell receptor beta chains from one sample sequenced in a study of CD8+CD57+ T cells in acquired aplastic anemia. Profiling that covered TCR beta VDJ and CDR3 relied on genomic DNA as its template. TCRdb used MiXCR to reprocess the reads, holding one entry per CDR3 protein. The sample shows 270,000 or so distinct CDR3 sequences, 82% of them seen only once. The sequenced patients had an expansion of CD8+CD57+ cells seen by flow cytometry. The sequenced sample was sorted CD4+, CD8+, or CD8+CD57+ T cells (not recorded which) from PBMCs. The receptors shown here come from a human donor with aplastic anemia.

The chain combines TRBV7-9 with TRBJ2-1; TRBD1 matches 8 bases. The V gene's germline CDR1 is SEHNR and CDR2 FQNEAQ (reference sequence). This CDR3 has 16 amino acids. With 3 bases clipped from V and 13 bases from J, the junction kept 17 bases outside the gene matches. CDR3 sequence (DNA): TGTGCCAGCAGCTTGCCAGGGGGCGCCGGCAGTGACGACCAGTTCTTC. It specifies CASSLPGGAGSDDQFF.

Points on this clonotype: A read error may account for a junction end that differs from germline. The chain links TRBV7-6 to TRBJ2-1, with unresolved D. The CDR3 spans 14 residues. Per germline, CDR1 SGHVS and CDR2 FNYEAQ. The CDR3 nucleotides are TGTGCCAGCAGCGTAGCCCCCACCTCCACTCAGCAGTTTTTC. It yields the protein CASSVAPTSTQQFF.

The rearrangement links TRBV7-9 to TRBJ2-5, with D possibly matching TRBD1 (5 bases). The CDR3 contains 15 residues. V dropped 2 bases and J dropped 10 bases, with 20 bases sitting between them. Per the germline V gene, CDR1 is SEHNR and CDR2 is FQNEAQ (reference sequence). CDR3 sequence (DNA): TGTGCCAGCAGCTTACAAAAAAGGACAAAAGGGGACCAGTACTTC. It encodes CASSLQKRTKGDQYF.

The V and J genes are TRBV9 and TRBJ2-5, with D perhaps assigned TRBD1 or TRBD2 (5 bases each). Trimming shortened V by 4 bases and J by 12 bases, and 25 bases separated the two germline ends. The CDR3 is 15 amino acids. Germline V CDR1 and CDR2: SGDLS, YYNGEE. The CDR3 DNA reads TGTGCCAGCAGCTTAGCTCAGGACACTCAGGACTCCGAGTACTTC. This translates into CASSLAQDTQDSEYF.

The table lists this clonotype with a count of one. The rearrangement uses TRBV7-2 and TRBJ1-1, with TRBD1 matching over 7 bases. The CDR3 length is 15 residues. Germline V lookup: CDR1 SGHTA, CDR2 FQGNSA. Trimming at V came to 3 bases and at J to 12 bases, leaving 16 bases not matched to a gene. In DNA form, the CDR3 reads TGTGCCAGCAGCTTTCATCTAGACGGGACAGCCCATTCTTTCTTT. Translating gives CASSFHLDGTAHSFF.

About this clonotype: The junction differs from germline at one of its ends, possibly a read error. This chain links TRBV7-9 with TRBJ2-1; 14 bases are shared with TRBD2. This CDR3 comprises 16 residues. Germline V gives CDR1 SEHNR, CDR2 FQNEAQ (reference sequence). CDR3 DNA: TGTGCCAGCGGTTTAGCGACTAGCGGGAGGGCAAATGAACAGTTCTTC. It specifies CASGLATSGRANEQFF. The complete variable domain, with remaining parts taken from reference TRBV7-9 and TRBJ2-1, reads DTGVSQNPRHKITKRGQNVTFRCDPISEHNRLYWYRQTLGQGPEFLTYFQNEAQLEKSRLLSDRFSAERPKGSFSTLEIQRTEQGDSAMYLCASGLATSGRANEQFFGPGTRLTVL.

In regard to this clonotype: The junction departs from germline at one end; a sequencing error may be responsible. This rearrangement joins TRBV7-8 to TRBJ2-6; D gene ambiguous. Germline CDR1 SGHVS, CDR2 FQNEAQ. The CDR3 is 16 amino acids. CDR3 in amino acids: CASSLAGSSGTKVLTF. The CDR3 coding sequence is TGTGCCAGCAGCTTAGCGGGTAGTTCCGGTACCAAGGTCCTGACTTTC.

This rearrangement joins TRBV25-1 to TRBJ2-3; a possible D gene is TRBD1 (5 bases). The germline V and J ends were trimmed by 2 bases and 0 bases, with 9 bases remaining between them. Per germline, CDR1 MGHDK and CDR2 SYGVNS. The CDR3 sequence is 15 residues long. The CDR3 loop is CASSEQGTSTDTQYF. The CDR3 DNA sequence: TGTGCCAGCAGTGAACAGGGTACTAGCACAGATACGCAGTATTTT.

The J gene is TRBJ2-7, the V gene TRBV19; D remains unclear. This CDR3 comprises 15 residues. Germline-derived CDR1 and CDR2 are LNHDA and SQIVND (reference sequence). Trimming left V 11 bases short and J 5 bases short, with 25 bases between. The DNA of the CDR3 is TGTGCCGCCAGCATAGCTGGCGGAGCCTACAACGAGCAGTACTTC. Its protein is CAASIAGGAYNEQYF.

The CDR3 loop reads CASSSRTGTNSPLHF. DNA for the CDR3: TGTGCCAGCAGCTCAAGGACAGGGACTAATTCACCCCTCCACTTT. The chain employs TRBV13 and TRBJ1-6, with 8 bases lining up with TRBD1. Losses at the gene ends were 4 bases for V and 6 bases for J; bases not matched to a gene: 5. Germline assignment: CDR1 PRHDT and CDR2 FYEKMQ (reference sequence). CDR3 length: 15 residues. Full variable domain (rest looked up from reference TRBV13 and TRBJ1-6): AAGVIQSPRHLIKEKRETATLKCYPIPRHDTVYWYQQGPGQDPQFLISFYEKMQSDKGSIPDRFSAQQFSDYHSELNMSSLELGDSALYFCASSSRTGTNSPLHFGNGTRLTVT.

This clonotype has just a few counts. One junction end disagrees with the germline gene, perhaps due to a read error. The genes are TRBV7-6 and TRBJ2-1, with 9 nucleotides matching TRBD2. Per the germline V gene, CDR1 is SGHVS and CDR2 is FNYEAQ. This CDR3 has 16 residues. The CDR3: CASSPAGGSSYNEQLF. In DNA, the CDR3 is TGTGCCAGCAGCCCAGCGGGGGGTAGCTCCTACAATGAGCAGCTCTTC.

About this clonotype itself: One end of the junction varies from germline; a read error may be responsible. The CDR3 DNA reads as TGTGCCACCAGCGGTGCAAGCGGGCAAGTGACCCAGTACTTC. Protein product: CATSGASGQVTQYF. The chain carries TRBV9 and TRBJ2-5; possible D gene TRBD2, 6 bases. CDR3 length equals 14 residues. Germline CDR1 SGDLS, CDR2 YYNGEE.

The chain carries TRBV7-8 and TRBJ2-1; 7 bases are a match to TRBD2. The germline V gene encodes CDR1 SGHVS and CDR2 FQNEAQ. J was trimmed by 13 bases and V by 2 bases; bases with no gene match: 17. This CDR3 has 16 residues. The CDR3 nucleotides are TGTGCCAGCAGCTTACCGGGAGGCCCCGATAGCCAGGATCAGTTCTTC. Protein sequence: CASSLPGGPDSQDQFF.

Concerning this clonotype: The germline gene is not matched at one end of the junction; a read error may be the cause. The rearrangement joins TRBV9 to TRBJ2-3; D perhaps matches TRBD2 (6 bases). CDR3 length: 14 amino acids. CDR1 is SGDLS and CDR2 is YYNGEE in the germline V gene. The CDR3 DNA sequence: TGTGCCAGCAGCGGGGGGGATGAAGACTCCTACGAGCATTTT. This gives the protein CASSGGDEDSYEHF.

CDR3 in amino acids: CASSLGGGANSEQYF. CDR3 bases: TGCGCCAGCAGCTTGGGTGGGGGCGCAAACTCCGAGCAGTACTTC. V and J are TRBV5-1 and TRBJ2-7; D is perhaps TRBD1 (6 bases). The CDR3 covers 15 residues. CDR1 is SGHRS and CDR2 is YFSETQ in the germline V gene. Between the trimmed V and J ends, which lost 0 bases and 6 bases, there was a span of 16 bases.

The V call is TRBV7-9, the J call TRBJ2-5; 7 bases map to TRBD1. CDR3 length: 14 amino acids. The trim removed 5 bases at V and 4 bases at J, leaving 7 bases unmatched. Germline V gives CDR1 SEHNR, CDR2 FQNEAQ (reference sequence). In nucleotides, the CDR3 is TGTGCCAGCAGCCCAGGGGGACACCCAGAGACCCAGTACTTC. Residues: CASSPGGHPETQYF.

The genes are TRBV7-6 and TRBJ2-5; TRBD1 might be the D (6 bases). The CDR3 consists of 15 residues. CDR1 and CDR2 (germline): SGHVS, FNYEAQ. V lost 7 bases, J lost 14 bases, and 29 bases lay in between. The CDR3 loop is CASTLGRVSSGANYF. The CDR3 nucleotides are TGTGCCAGCACCCTAGGAAGGGTGTCCTCAGGGGCCAACTACTTC.

The J gene is TRBJ1-3, the V gene TRBV7-3; D remains unclear. The V end lost 8 bases, the J end lost 15 bases, and 29 bases lay between the germline ends. Per germline, CDR1 SGHTA and CDR2 FQGTGA. The CDR3 consists of 15 residues. The CDR3 sequence: CASCRDANAGNNRYF. CDR3 in DNA: TGTGCCAGCTGCAGAGACGCCAACGCTGGAAACAACAGATATTTT.

This clonotype was counted a few times. The V gene is TRBV19, the J gene TRBJ1-1; no clear D gene. Germline V gives CDR1 LNHDA, CDR2 SQIVND (reference sequence). This CDR3 comprises 13 residues. The ends were cut back, 4 bases at V and 2 bases at J, with 8 bases in the middle. As DNA, the CDR3 is TGTGCCAGTAGTAAAATGGAAAACACTGAAGCTTTCTTT. Protein sequence: CASSKMENTEAFF.

With respect to this clonotype: The conserved phenylalanine or tryptophan normally closing the CDR3 is absent here, so this likely arose from a read error. Because the CDR3's place on the DNA is in doubt, the DNA is left out and the CDR3 is given as listed by TCRdb. The chain recombines TRBV7-9 with TRBJ1-5; TRBD1, the table's D call, lacks a check against the DNA. Germline CDR1 is SEHNR and CDR2 is FQNEAQ (reference sequence). The CDR3 is 15 residues long, counting both termini. CDR3 in amino acids: CASSLEGSYGANLHS.

V and J are TRBV11-3 and TRBJ1-1, with D perhaps TRBD1 (5 bases). The CDR3 consists of 15 residues. Trimming took off 1 base at V and 1 base at J, with 10 bases between the two ends. Per the germline V gene, CDR1 is SGHNT and CDR2 is YENEEA. CDR3 residues: CASSLVGGGNTEAFF. The CDR3 bases are TGTGCCAGCAGCTTAGTTGGGGGGGGGAACACTGAAGCTTTCTTT. Complete variable domain (other parts from reference TRBV11-3 and TRBJ1-1): EAGVVQSPRYKIIEKKQPVAFWCNPISGHNTLYWYLQNLGQGPELLIRYENEEAVDDSQLPKDRFSAERLKGVDSTLKIQPAELGDSAVYLCASSLVGGGNTEAFFGQGTRLTVV.

The chain joins TRBV2 to TRBJ1-5; D gene uncertain. V dropped 3 bases and J dropped 15 bases, with 21 bases sitting between them. The length of the CDR3 is 14 residues. In germline, CDR1 is SNHLY, CDR2 FYNNEI. The CDR3 nucleotides read TGTGCCAGCAGTGAGTCGTATAGCGATACGCGCCCGCATTTT. Translation gives CASSESYSDTRPHF.

This chain uses TRBV20-1 with TRBJ2-7, with D possibly matching TRBD2 (6 bases). The CDR3 loop spans 15 amino acids. CDR1 and CDR2 (germline): DFQATT, SNEGSKA (reference sequence). The V and J ends lost 2 bases and 4 bases respectively, with 18 bases between them. The CDR3 here is CSARSDLTAGYEQYF. Here the CDR3 DNA reads TGCAGTGCTAGATCCGACCTAACGGCGGGGTACGAGCAGTACTTC.

J is TRBJ1-1 and V is TRBV7-6; no reliable D call. CDR1 and CDR2 (germline): SGHVS, FNYEAQ. The CDR3 sequence is 14 residues long. V was trimmed by 5 bases and J by 5 bases, leaving 15 bases between them. The DNA of the CDR3 is TGTGCCAGCAGCACCCGGGCCACTAGTACTGAAGCTTTCTTT. It codes for CASSTRATSTEAFF. Supplemented by reference TRBV7-6 and TRBJ1-1, the full variable domain reads GAGVSQSPRYKVTKRGQDVALRCDPISGHVSLYWYRQALGQGPEFLTYFNYEAQQDKSGLPNDRFSAERPEGSISTLTIQRTEQRDSAMYRCASSTRATSTEAFFGQGTRLTVV.

A word on this clonotype: The junction differs from germline at one of its ends, possibly a read error. The chain is built from TRBV7-2 and TRBJ1-6, with D uncertain. CDR1 and CDR2 from the germline V gene are SGHTA and FQGNSA. The CDR3 loop spans 14 amino acids. The CDR3 DNA is TGTGCCAGCAGCTTGAGTTCCGGTAATTCTCCCCTCCACTTT. Protein: CASSLSSGNSPLHF.

This clonotype showed up just once. One junction end does not reproduce the germline sequence, and a read error may be involved. This chain joins TRBV7-9 and TRBJ1-2, with D tentatively TRBD1 (5 bases). Per germline, CDR1 SEHNR and CDR2 FQNEAQ (reference sequence). The CDR3 covers 20 residues. The CDR3 sequence: CASSFQRSGGSDELVYGYTF. The CDR3 DNA is TGTGCCAGCAGCTTTCAAAGAAGCGGGGGGAGCGATGAGCTCGTATATGGCTACACATTC.

J is TRBJ1-1 and V is TRBV14, with 7 nucleotides matching TRBD1. The CDR3 runs to 15 residues. CDR1 is SGHDN and CDR2 is FVKESK in the germline V gene. With V trimmed by 4 bases and J by 7 bases, 12 bases remained unmatched. The CDR3 DNA reads as TGTGCCAGCAGCCTAGAGTCGGGACAGAATAATGAAGCTTTCTTT. It is translated as CASSLESGQNNEAFF.